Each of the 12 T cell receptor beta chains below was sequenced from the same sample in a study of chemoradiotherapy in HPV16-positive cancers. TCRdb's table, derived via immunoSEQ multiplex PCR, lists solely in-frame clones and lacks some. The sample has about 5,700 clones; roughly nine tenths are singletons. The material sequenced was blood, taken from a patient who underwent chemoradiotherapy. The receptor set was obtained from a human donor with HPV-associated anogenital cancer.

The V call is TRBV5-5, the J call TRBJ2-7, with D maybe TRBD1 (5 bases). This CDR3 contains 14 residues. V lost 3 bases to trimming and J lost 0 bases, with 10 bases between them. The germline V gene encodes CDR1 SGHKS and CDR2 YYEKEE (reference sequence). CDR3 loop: CASSYYRSSYEQYF. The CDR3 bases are TGTGCCAGCAGCTATTACAGGAGCTCCTACGAGCAGTACTTC. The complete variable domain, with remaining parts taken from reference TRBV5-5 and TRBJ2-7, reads DAGVTQSPTHLIKTRGQQVTLRCSPISGHKSVSWYQQVLGQGPQFIFQYYEKEERGRGNFPDRFSARQFPNYSSELNVNALLLGDSALYLCASSYYRSSYEQYFGPGTRLTVT.

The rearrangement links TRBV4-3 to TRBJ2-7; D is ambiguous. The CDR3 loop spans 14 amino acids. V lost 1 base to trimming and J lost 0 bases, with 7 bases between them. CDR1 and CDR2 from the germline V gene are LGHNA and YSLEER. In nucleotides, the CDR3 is TGCGCCAGCAGCCAAGGCAGGAACTCCTACGAGCAGTACTTC. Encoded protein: CASSQGRNSYEQYF.

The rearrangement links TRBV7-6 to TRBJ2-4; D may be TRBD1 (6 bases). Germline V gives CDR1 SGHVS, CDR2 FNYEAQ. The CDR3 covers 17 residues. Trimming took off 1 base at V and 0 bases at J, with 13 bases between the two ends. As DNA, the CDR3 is TGTGCCAGCAGCTTAGGGCAGGGGAGCCTAGCCAAAAACATTCAGTACTTC. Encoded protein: CASSLGQGSLAKNIQYF.

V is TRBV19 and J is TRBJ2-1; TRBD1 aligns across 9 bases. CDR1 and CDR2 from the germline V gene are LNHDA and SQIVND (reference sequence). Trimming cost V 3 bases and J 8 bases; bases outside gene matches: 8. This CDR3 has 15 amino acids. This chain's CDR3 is CASSIRDRDTDEQFF. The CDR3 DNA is TGTGCCAGTAGTATCCGGGACAGGGATACCGATGAGCAGTTCTTC. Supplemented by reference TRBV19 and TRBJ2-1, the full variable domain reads DGGITQSPKYLFRKEGQNVTLSCEQNLNHDAMYWYRQDPGQGLRLIYYSQIVNDFQKGDIAEGYSVSREKKESFPLTVTSAQKNPTAFYLCASSIRDRDTDEQFFGPGTRLTVL.

The CDR3 protein is CASTQGFYYGYTF. The DNA for the CDR3 is TGCGCCAGCACACAGGGTTTCTACTATGGCTACACCTTC. The J gene is TRBJ1-2, the V gene TRBV10-1; possible D gene TRBD1, 6 bases. The V end was cut by 7 bases, the J end by 3 bases, with 12 bases between. Germline CDR1 reads WNHNN; CDR2 reads SYGVQD (reference sequence). This CDR3 is 13 amino acids long.

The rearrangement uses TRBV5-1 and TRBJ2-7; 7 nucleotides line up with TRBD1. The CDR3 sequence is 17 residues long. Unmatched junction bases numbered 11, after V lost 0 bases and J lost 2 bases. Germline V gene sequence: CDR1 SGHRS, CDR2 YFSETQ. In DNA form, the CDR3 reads TGCGCCAGCAGCTTGGACCCTACAGGGGCCTCCACCTACGAGCAGTACTTC. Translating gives CASSLDPTGASTYEQYF.

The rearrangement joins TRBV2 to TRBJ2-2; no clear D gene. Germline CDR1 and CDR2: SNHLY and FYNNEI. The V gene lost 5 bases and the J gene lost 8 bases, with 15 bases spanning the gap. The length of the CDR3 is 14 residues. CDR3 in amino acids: CASSQDLMPGELFF. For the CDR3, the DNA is TGTGCCAGCAGTCAGGACCTGATGCCGGGGGAGCTGTTTTTT.

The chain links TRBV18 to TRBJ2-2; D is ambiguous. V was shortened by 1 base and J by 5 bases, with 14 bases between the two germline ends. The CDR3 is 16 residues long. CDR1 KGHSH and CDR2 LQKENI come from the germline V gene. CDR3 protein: CASSPRQLAMTGELFF. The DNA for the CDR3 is TGTGCCAGCTCACCACGGCAGCTGGCGATGACCGGGGAGCTGTTTTTT.

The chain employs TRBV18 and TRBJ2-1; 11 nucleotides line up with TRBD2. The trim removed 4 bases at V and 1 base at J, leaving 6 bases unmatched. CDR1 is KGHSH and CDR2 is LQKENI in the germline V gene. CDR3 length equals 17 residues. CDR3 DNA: TGTGCCAGCTCACAAAGACGGACTAGCGGGTCCTACAATGAGCAGTTCTTC. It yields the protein CASSQRRTSGSYNEQFF. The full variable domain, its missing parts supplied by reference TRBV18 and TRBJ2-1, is NAGVMQNPRHLVRRRGQEARLRCSPMKGHSHVYWYRQLPEEGLKFMVYLQKENIIDESGMPKERFSAEFPKEGPSILRIQQVVRGDSAAYFCASSQRRTSGSYNEQFFGPGTRLTVL.

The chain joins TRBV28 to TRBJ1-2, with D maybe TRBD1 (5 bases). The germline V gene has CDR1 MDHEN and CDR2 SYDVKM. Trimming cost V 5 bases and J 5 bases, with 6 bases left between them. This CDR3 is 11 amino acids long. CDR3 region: CASSAGYGYTF. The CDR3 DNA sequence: TGTGCCAGCAGTGCAGGGTATGGCTACACCTTC.

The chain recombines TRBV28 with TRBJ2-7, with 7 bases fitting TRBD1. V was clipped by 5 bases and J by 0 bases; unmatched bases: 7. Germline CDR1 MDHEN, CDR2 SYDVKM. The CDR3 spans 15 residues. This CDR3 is CASSGRGQVSYEQYF. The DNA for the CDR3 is TGTGCCAGCAGTGGAAGGGGGCAGGTCTCCTACGAGCAGTACTTC.

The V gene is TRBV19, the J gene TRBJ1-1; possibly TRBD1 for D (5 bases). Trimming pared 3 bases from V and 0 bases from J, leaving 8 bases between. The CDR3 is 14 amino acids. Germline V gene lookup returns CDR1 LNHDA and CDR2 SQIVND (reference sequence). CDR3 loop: CASSMGHLNTEAFF. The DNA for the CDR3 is TGTGCCAGTAGTATGGGGCATTTGAACACTGAAGCTTTCTTT.